This T cell receptor (beta chain) was recorded in a study of cytomegalovirus exposure and HLA in healthy donors. The PCR had 60 Vbeta and 13 Jbeta primers. Using immunoSEQ multiplex PCR, the repertoire was profiled, and TCRdb retains in-frame clones only, with some absent. The sample yields hundreds of thousands of clones, over 75% seen once. The V gene lost 3 bases and the J gene lost 2 bases, with 19 bases spanning the gap. CDR3 length: 17 residues. In germline, CDR1 is MGHRA, CDR2 YSYEKL. In its sample, this clone was seen once. The sequencing input was PBMCs. The clonotype was recovered from a girl aged 2-15 years in good health and CMV-seronegative. The chain carries TRBV4-1 and TRBJ2-5, with D tentatively TRBD2 (7 bases). The CDR3 DNA follows: TGCGCCAGCAGCCAGGGGTCGGGTGCGGGGGCTCAAGAGACCCAGTACTTC. Protein sequence: CASSQGSGAGAQETQYF.